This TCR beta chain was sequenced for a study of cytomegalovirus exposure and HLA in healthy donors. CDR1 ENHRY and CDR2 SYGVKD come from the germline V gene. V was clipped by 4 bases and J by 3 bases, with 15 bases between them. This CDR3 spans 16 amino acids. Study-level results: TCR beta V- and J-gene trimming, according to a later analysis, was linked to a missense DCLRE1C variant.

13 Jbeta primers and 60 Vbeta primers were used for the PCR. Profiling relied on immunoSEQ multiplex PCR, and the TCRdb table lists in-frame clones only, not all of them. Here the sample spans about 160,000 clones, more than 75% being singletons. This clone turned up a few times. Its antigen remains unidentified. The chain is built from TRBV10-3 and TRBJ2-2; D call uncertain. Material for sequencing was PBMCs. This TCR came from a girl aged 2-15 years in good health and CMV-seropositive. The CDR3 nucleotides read TGTGCCATCAGTGCCCAACACTATTACCACACCGGGGAGCTGTTTTTT. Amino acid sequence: CAISAQHYYHTGELFF.